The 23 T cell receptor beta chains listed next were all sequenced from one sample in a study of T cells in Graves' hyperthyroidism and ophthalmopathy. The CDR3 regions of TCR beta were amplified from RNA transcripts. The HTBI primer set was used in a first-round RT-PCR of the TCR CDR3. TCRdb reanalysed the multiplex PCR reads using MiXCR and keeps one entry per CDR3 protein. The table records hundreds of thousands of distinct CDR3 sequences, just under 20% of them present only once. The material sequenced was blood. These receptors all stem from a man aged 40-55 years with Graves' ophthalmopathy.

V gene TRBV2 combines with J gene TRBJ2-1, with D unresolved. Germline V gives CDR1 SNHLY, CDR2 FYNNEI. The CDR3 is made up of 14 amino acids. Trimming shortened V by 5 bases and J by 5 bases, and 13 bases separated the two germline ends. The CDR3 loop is CASSYAVGDNEQFF. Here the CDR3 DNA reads TGTGCCAGCAGTTATGCGGTTGGGGACAATGAGCAGTTCTTC.

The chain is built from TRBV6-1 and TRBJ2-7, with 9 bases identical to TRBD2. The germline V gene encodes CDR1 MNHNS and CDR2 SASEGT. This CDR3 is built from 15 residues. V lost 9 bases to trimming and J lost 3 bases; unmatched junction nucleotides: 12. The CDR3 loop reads CASRSQRGVNYEQYF. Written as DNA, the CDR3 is TGTGCCAGTAGATCGCAGCGGGGGGTAAACTACGAGCAGTACTTC.

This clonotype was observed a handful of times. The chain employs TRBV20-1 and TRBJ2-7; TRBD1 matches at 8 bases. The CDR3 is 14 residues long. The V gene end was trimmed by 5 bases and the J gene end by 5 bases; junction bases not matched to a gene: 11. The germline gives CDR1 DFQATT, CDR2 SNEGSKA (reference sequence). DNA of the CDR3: TGCAGTGCTTACCTCGGACAGGGAGCCCACGAGCAGTACTTC. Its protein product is CSAYLGQGAHEQYF.

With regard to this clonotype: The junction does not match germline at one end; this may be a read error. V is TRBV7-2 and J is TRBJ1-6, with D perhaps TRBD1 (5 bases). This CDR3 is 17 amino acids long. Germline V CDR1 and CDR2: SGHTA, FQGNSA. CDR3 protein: CASTLALSGLANSPLHF. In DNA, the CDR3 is TGTGCCAGCACCTTAGCCCTATCGGGACTCGCAAATTCACCCCTCCACTTT.

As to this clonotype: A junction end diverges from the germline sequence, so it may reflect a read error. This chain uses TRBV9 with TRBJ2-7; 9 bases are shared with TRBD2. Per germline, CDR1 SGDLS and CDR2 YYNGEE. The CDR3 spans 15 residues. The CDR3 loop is CASSVDSGGTYGQYF. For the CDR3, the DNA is TGTGCCAGCAGCGTAGATAGCGGGGGCACCTACGGGCAGTACTTC. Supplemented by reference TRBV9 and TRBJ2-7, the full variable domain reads DSGVTQTPKHLITATGQRVTLRCSPRSGDLSVYWYQQSLDQGLQFLIQYYNGEERAKGNILERFSAQQFPDLHSELNLSSLELGDSALYFCASSVDSGGTYGQYFGPGTRLTVT.

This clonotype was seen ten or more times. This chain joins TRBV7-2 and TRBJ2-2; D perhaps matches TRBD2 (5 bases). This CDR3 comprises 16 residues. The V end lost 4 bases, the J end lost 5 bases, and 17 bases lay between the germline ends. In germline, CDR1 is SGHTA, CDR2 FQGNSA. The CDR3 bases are TGTGCCAGCAGCTCCTCGATGAGGGCGCGGACCGGGGAGCTGTTTTTT. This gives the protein CASSSSMRARTGELFF.

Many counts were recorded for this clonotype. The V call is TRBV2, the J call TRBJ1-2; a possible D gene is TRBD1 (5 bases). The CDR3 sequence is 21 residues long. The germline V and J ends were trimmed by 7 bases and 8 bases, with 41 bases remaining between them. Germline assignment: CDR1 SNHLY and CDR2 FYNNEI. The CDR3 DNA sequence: TGTGCCAGCACAGGCGCGGGGCGAGCACACGCCGGGCGGAGGAGTCCCCCCGGCTACACCTTC. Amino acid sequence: CASTGAGRAHAGRRSPPGYTF.

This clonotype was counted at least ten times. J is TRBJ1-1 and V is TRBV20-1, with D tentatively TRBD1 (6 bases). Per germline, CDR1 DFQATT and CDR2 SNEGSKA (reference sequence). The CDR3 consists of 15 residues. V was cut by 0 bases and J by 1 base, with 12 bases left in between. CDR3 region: CSARDRGAGNTEAFF. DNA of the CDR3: TGCAGTGCTAGAGATCGGGGGGCAGGGAACACTGAAGCTTTCTTT.

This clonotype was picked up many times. CDR3 sequence: CAWSDPNTIYF. CDR3 in DNA: TGTGCCTGGAGTGACCCCAACACCATATATTTT. The chain combines TRBV30 with TRBJ1-3; D gene ambiguous. Germline CDR1 reads GTSNPN; CDR2 reads SVGIG (reference sequence). V was pared by 1 base and J by 7 bases, with 5 bases between. The CDR3 sequence is 11 residues long.

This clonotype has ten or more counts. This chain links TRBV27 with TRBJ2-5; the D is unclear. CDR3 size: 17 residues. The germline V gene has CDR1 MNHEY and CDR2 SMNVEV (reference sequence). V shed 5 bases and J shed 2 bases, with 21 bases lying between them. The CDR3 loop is CASSLRAVVAEQETQYF. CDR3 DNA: TGTGCCAGCAGTCTACGCGCGGTTGTGGCGGAGCAAGAGACCCAGTACTTC.

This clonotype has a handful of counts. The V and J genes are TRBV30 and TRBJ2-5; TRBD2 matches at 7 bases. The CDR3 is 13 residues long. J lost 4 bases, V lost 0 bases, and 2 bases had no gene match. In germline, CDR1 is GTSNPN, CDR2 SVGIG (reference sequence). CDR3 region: CAWSVPGGETQYF. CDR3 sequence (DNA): TGTGCCTGGAGTGTCCCGGGGGGAGAGACCCAGTACTTC.

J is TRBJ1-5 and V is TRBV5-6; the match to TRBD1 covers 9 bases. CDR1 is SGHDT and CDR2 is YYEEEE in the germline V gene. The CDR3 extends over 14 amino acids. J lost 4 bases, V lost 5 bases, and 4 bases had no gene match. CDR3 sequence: CASSWTGANQPQHF. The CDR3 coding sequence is TGTGCCAGCAGTTGGACAGGGGCAAATCAGCCCCAGCATTTT.

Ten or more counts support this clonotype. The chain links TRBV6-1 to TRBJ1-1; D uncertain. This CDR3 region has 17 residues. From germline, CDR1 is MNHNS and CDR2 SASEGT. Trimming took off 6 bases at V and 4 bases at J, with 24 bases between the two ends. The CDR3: CASRTSIDGLHGTEAFF. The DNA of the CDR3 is TGTGCCAGCAGAACCTCCATCGACGGGCTTCACGGCACTGAAGCTTTCTTT.

The CDR3 loop reads CASSSRGRFTGELFF. CDR3 DNA sequence: TGTGCCAGTAGTTCTCGCGGGAGATTTACCGGGGAGCTGTTTTTT. The chain employs TRBV19 and TRBJ2-2, with TRBD2 identical over 7 bases. Germline values: CDR1 LNHDA, CDR2 SQIVND (reference sequence). The CDR3 is made up of 15 amino acids. Losses at the gene ends were 5 bases for V and 5 bases for J; bases not matched to a gene: 8.

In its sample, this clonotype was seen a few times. The CDR3 nucleotides are TGTGCCAGCATTTCCGGACTGTTCTCTGGGGCCAACGTCCTGACTTTC. Its protein is CASISGLFSGANVLTF. V is TRBV2 and J is TRBJ2-6, with D perhaps matching TRBD2 (5 bases). V was pared by 7 bases and J by 0 bases, with 13 bases between. The CDR3 is 16 amino acids. Germline CDR1 SNHLY, CDR2 FYNNEI.

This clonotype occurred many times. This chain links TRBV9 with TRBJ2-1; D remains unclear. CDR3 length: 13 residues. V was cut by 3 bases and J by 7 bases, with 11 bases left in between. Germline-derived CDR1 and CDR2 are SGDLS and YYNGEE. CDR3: CASSGGNGNEQFF. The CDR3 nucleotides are TGTGCCAGCAGCGGAGGTAACGGGAATGAGCAGTTCTTC.

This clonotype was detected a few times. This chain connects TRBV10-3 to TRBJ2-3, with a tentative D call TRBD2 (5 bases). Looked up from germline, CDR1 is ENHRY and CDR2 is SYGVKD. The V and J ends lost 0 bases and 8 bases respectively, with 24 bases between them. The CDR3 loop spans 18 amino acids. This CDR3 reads CAISESFGKGKELGTQYF. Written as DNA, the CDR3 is TGTGCCATCAGTGAGTCGTTCGGGAAGGGAAAGGAACTAGGTACGCAGTATTTT.

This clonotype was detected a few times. This chain's CDR3 is CASSLHLAGDEQFF. DNA of the CDR3: TGCGCCAGCAGCCTCCATCTAGCGGGAGATGAGCAGTTCTTC. The V and J genes are TRBV5-1 and TRBJ2-1, with 10 nucleotides matching TRBD2. Germline V gives CDR1 SGHRS, CDR2 YFSETQ. The V gene end was trimmed by 4 bases and the J gene end by 8 bases; junction bases not matched to a gene: 6. The CDR3 length is 14 residues.

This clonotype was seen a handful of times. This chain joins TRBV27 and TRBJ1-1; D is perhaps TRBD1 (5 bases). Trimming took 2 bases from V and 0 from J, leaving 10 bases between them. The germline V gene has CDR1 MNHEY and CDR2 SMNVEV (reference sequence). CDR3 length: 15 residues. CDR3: CASSLQQEMNTEAFF. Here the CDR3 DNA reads TGTGCCAGCAGTTTACAACAGGAGATGAACACTGAAGCTTTCTTT.

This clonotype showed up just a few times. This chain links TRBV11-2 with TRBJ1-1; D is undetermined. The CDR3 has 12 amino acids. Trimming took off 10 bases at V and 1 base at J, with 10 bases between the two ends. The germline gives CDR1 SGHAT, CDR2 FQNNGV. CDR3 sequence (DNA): TGTGCCACGAGGCGGGAGAACACTGAAGCTTTCTTT. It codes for CATRRENTEAFF.

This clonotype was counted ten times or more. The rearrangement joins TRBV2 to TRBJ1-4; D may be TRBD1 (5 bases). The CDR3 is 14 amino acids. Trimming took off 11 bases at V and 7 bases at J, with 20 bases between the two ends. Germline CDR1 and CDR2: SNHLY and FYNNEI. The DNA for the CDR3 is TGTGCCTCATGTACCGGGACGGTGATTGAAAAACTGTTTTTT. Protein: CASCTGTVIEKLFF.

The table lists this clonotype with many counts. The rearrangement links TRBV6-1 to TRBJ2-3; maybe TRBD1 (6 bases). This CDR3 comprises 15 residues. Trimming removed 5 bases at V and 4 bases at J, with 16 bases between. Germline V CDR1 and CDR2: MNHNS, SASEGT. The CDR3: CASSYRTGNADTQYF. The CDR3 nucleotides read TGTGCCAGCAGTTATAGAACAGGGAATGCAGATACGCAGTATTTT.

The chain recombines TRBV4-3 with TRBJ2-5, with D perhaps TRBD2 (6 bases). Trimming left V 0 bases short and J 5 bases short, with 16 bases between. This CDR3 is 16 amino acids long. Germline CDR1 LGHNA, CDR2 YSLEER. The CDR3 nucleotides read TGCGCCAGCAGCCAAGACGGAACGGGAGTAGGGGAGACCCAGTACTTC. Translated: CASSQDGTGVGETQYF.